This entry lists 8 T cell receptor beta chains sequenced from one sample in a study of T cells in Graves' hyperthyroidism and ophthalmopathy. TCR beta CDR3 sequences were amplified from RNA transcripts. HTBI primers drove first-round RT-PCR of the TCR CDR3. Using its own MiXCR run on the multiplex PCR reads, TCRdb lists one record per CDR3 protein. Of about 740,000 distinct CDR3 sequences listed, 13% to 15% are singletons. Sequenced sample: blood. The source of these receptors is a woman in her late teens or twenties with Graves' hyperthyroidism.

The chain links TRBV5-1 to TRBJ1-3; D is perhaps TRBD1 (5 bases). Trimming cost V 4 bases and J 2 bases, with 19 bases left between them. This CDR3 spans 17 amino acids. Germline V gene sequence: CDR1 SGHRS, CDR2 YFSETQ. CDR3 nucleotide sequence: TGCGCCAGCAGCCTGGGACCCAGCACCCTTACTGGAAACACCATATATTTT. Encoded protein: CASSLGPSTLTGNTIYF. Full variable domain (rest looked up from reference TRBV5-1 and TRBJ1-3): KAGVTQTPRYLIKTRGQQVTLSCSPISGHRSVSWYQQTPGQGLQFLFEYFSETQRNKGNFPGRFSGRQFSNSRSEMNVSTLELGDSALYLCASSLGPSTLTGNTIYFGEGSWLTVV.

At least ten counts were recorded for this clonotype. This rearrangement joins TRBV7-2 to TRBJ2-7, with 8 bases aligning to TRBD2. The CDR3 is 16 amino acids. Germline CDR1 and CDR2: SGHTA and FQGNSA. J gave up 0 bases and V 7 bases, and 11 bases lay outside the gene matches. The CDR3 nucleotides read TGTGCCAGCACCTTGAGGTCAGGGACTAGCTCCTACGAGCAGTACTTC. Translating it yields CASTLRSGTSSYEQYF.

This clonotype has more than one count but fewer than ten. V gene TRBV27 combines with J gene TRBJ2-3; TRBD2 matches 7 bases. This CDR3 contains 16 residues. The V gene end was trimmed by 2 bases and the J gene end by 2 bases; junction bases not matched to a gene: 7. CDR1 is MNHEY, CDR2 SMNVEV, per germline (reference sequence). CDR3 protein: CASSLASSGYTDTQYF. The CDR3 bases are TGTGCCAGCAGTTTAGCGTCTAGCGGATACACAGATACGCAGTATTTT.

The sample holds many counts of this clonotype. V and J are TRBV12-3 or TRBV12-4 and TRBJ2-3, with 13 positions matching TRBD2. The V and J ends lost 6 bases and 1 base, in that order; junction bases with no gene match: 13. The CDR3 covers 19 residues. For the CDR3, the DNA is TGTGCCAGCAGCAAACTAACTAGCGGGAGGGCCCTCGGCACAGATACGCAGTATTTT. Translated: CASSKLTSGRALGTDTQYF.

In its sample, this clonotype was seen many times. This rearrangement joins TRBV28 to TRBJ2-1; D unresolved. The CDR3 totals 15 residues. Trimming pared 5 bases from V and 2 bases from J, leaving 13 bases between. Germline CDR1 and CDR2: MDHEN and SYDVKM. CDR3 sequence reads: CASSLRLLAYNEQFF. CDR3 DNA sequence: TGTGCCAGCAGTCTCAGGCTCCTCGCCTACAATGAGCAGTTCTTC.

About this clonotype itself: This likely comes from a read error, as the CDR3 has no conserved phenylalanine or tryptophan at its end. The gene calls are TRBV6-1 and TRBJ1-5, with 8 bases fitting TRBD1. Unmatched junction bases numbered 12, after V lost 7 bases and J lost 4 bases. Per the germline V gene, CDR1 is MNHNS and CDR2 is SASEGT. CDR3 size: 16 residues. For the CDR3, the DNA is TGTGCCAGCATCAACAGGGGGGGCAGTACTAATCAGCCCCAGCATTCT. The encoded protein is CASINRGGSTNQPQHS.

Comment on this clonotype: A read error may produce the germline difference seen at one junction end. The CDR3 DNA sequence: TGTGCCAGCAGTATGAGTAATGGAAAACTGTTTTTT. It codes for CASSMSNGKLFF. The rearrangement links TRBV6-1 to TRBJ1-4; D uncertain. CDR3 length equals 12 residues. Germline V CDR1 and CDR2: MNHNS, SASEGT.

The V gene is TRBV25-1, the J gene TRBJ1-1; D not resolved. The germline CDR1 and CDR2 sequences are MGHDK and SYGVNS. This CDR3 comprises 14 residues. V was pared by 1 base and J by 4 bases, with 10 bases between. CDR3 in DNA: TGTGCCAGCAGTGAATGGGGAGGATTCACTGAAGCTTTCTTT. Residues: CASSEWGGFTEAFF.